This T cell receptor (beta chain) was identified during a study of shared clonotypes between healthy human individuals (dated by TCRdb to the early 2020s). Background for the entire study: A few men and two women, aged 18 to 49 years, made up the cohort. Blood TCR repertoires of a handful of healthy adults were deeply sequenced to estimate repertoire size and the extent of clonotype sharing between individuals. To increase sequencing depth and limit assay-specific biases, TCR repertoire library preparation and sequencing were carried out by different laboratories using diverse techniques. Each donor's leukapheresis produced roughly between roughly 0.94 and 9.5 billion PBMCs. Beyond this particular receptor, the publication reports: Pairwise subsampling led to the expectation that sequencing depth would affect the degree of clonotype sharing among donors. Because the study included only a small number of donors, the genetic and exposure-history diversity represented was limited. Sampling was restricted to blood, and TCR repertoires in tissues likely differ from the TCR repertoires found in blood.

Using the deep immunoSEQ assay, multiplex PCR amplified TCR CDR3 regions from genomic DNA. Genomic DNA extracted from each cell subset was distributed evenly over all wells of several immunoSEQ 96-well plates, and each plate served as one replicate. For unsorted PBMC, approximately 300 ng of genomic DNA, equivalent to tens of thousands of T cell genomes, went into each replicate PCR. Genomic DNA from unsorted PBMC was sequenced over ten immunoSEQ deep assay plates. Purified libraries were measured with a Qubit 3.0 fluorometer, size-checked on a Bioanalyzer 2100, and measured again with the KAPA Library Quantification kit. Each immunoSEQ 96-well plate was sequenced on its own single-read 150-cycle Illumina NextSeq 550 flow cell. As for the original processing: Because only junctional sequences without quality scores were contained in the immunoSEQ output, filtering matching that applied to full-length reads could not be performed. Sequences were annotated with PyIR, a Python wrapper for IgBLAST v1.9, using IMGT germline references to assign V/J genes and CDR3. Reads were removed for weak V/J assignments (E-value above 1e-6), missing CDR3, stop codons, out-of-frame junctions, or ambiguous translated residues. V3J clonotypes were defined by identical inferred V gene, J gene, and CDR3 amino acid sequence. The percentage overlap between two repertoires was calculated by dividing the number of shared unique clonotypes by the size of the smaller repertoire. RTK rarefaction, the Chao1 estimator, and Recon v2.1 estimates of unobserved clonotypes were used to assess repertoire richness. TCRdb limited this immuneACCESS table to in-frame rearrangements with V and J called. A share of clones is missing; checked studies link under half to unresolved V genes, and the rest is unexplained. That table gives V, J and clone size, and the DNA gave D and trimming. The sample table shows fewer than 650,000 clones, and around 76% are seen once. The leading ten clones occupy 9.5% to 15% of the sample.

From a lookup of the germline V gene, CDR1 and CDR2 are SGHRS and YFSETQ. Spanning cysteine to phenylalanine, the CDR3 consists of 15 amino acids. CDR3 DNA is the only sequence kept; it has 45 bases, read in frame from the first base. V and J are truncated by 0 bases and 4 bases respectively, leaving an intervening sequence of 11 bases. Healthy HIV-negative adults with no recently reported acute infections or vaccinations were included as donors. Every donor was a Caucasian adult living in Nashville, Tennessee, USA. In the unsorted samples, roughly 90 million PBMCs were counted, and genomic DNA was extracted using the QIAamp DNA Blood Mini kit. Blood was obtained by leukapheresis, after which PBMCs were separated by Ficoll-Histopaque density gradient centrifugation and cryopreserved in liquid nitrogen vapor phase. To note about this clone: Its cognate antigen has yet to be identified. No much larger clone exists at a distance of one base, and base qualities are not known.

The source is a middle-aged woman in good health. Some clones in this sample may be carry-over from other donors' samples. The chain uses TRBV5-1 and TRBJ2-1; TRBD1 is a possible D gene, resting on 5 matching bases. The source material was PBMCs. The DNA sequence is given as TGCGCCAGCAGCTTGGGTACAGGTGGTTACAATGAGCAGTTCTTC. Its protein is CASSLGTGGYNEQFF. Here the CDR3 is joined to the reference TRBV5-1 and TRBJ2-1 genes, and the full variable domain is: KAGVTQTPRYLIKTRGQQVTLSCSPISGHRSVSWYQQTPGQGLQFLFEYFSETQRNKGNFPGRFSGRQFSNSRSEMNVSTLELGDSALYLCASSLGTGGYNEQFFGPGTRLTVL.